Listed here are 12 T cell receptor beta chains from one sample, sequenced in a study of CXCR3-negative and CXCR3-positive naive CD8 T cells. The libraries of TRB cDNA were prepared using 5' RACE with UMI labels. TCRdb reanalyzed the 5' RACE reads, giving one entry per CDR3 protein sequence and no DNA. The specimen's table records tens of thousands of distinct CDR3 sequences. The sequenced material came from memory CD8+ T cells from blood. The receptors come from a human donor in good health. Some clones in this sample may be carry-over from other donors' samples.

The rearrangement uses TRBV12-3 or TRBV12-4 and TRBJ2-1; the D gene TCRdb calls, TRBD2, cannot be checked with no DNA. The CDR3 is 15 residues long. This CDR3 reads CASSLIAGGVNEQFF.

This chain uses TRBV7-9 with TRBJ1-2; TCRdb names TRBD1, which stays unverified in the absence of DNA. Germline CDR1 and CDR2: SEHNR and FQNEAQ (reference sequence). This CDR3 region has 15 residues. Here the CDR3 reads CASSLPAGRNYGYTF.

This chain connects TRBV7-2 to TRBJ2-1; with no DNA, the TCRdb D assignment of TRBD1 cannot be verified. This CDR3 region has 20 residues. Germline V CDR1 and CDR2: SGHTA, FQGNSA. CDR3: CASSLRRGQAYRSSYNEQFF.

This chain uses TRBV7-9 with TRBJ2-4; TCRdb designates TRBD2, a call that cannot be tested without DNA. Germline CDR1 is SEHNR and CDR2 is FQNEAQ (reference sequence). The CDR3 length is 15 residues. The CDR3 loop is CASSPRLGPGDIQYF.

The CDR3 sequence is CASSSPAGYTDTQYF. This chain joins TRBV28 and TRBJ2-3; there is no DNA to check the TCRdb D call of TRBD1. Germline lookup yields CDR1 MDHEN and CDR2 SYDVKM. This CDR3 comprises 15 residues.

The CDR3 sequence: CSAALAGGPGELFF. The gene calls are TRBV29-1 and TRBJ2-2; TCRdb's D call, TRBD2, is unchecked because there is no DNA. The CDR3 length is 14 residues. Germline values: CDR1 SQVTM, CDR2 ANQGSEA.

J is TRBJ2-7 and V is TRBV5-1. The CDR3 has 14 amino acids. Germline assignment: CDR1 SGHRS and CDR2 YFSETQ. CDR3 in amino acids: CASSSDSYSYEQYF.

The chain joins TRBV4-3 to TRBJ2-7; TCRdb's D gene call, TRBD1, goes unchecked for lack of DNA. CDR3 size: 15 residues. CDR1 is LGHNA, CDR2 YSLEER, per germline. The CDR3 region is CASSQEVGVTYEQYF.

The V call is TRBV6-1, the J call TRBJ2-3. CDR3 size: 13 residues. Germline V lookup: CDR1 MNHNS, CDR2 SASEGT. CDR3 in amino acids: CASRPRSTDTQYF.

This chain joins TRBV27 and TRBJ2-6. CDR3 length: 16 amino acids. Germline V gene lookup returns CDR1 MNHEY and CDR2 SMNVEV (reference sequence). The CDR3 here is CASTTSAVSGANVLTF.

The rearrangement joins TRBV7-9 to TRBJ2-7; TCRdb's D call, TRBD1, is unchecked because there is no DNA. CDR3 length equals 12 residues. From germline, CDR1 is SEHNR and CDR2 FQNEAQ (reference sequence). The CDR3 region is CASSSGQYEQYF.

The V call is TRBV15, the J call TRBJ2-5; the D call of TRBD1 rests on TCRdb alone, since no DNA is present to check it. The length of the CDR3 is 14 residues. Germline CDR1 is LNHNV and CDR2 is YYDKDF (reference sequence). The CDR3 loop reads CATSGGTGFGTQYF.